This TCR beta chain came from a study of PD-1 blockade in classical Hodgkin lymphoma. Study conclusions and caveats: As was reported, newly diagnosed patients showed lower baseline TCR diversity than healthy donors did. Factors driving the repertoire differences, possibly disease activity or prior therapy, remain undefined.

Time point defined: newly diagnosed, previously untreated cHL patient sample. Untreated, newly diagnosed classical Hodgkin lymphoma PBMCs served for comparison. As concerns this clone: As yet, its antigen is unknown.

Assay used: immunoSEQ multiplex PCR; TCRdb lists only in-frame clones, some missing. The sample yields some 70,000 clones, 93% seen once. The CDR3 runs to 17 residues. The trim removed 0 bases at V and 0 bases at J, leaving 2 bases unmatched. The germline gives CDR1 SEHNR, CDR2 FQNEAQ (reference sequence). This TCR was sampled from a human donor with classical Hodgkin lymphoma. The chain is built from TRBV7-9 and TRBJ2-3; 11 bases map to TRBD2. The sequenced material came from peripheral blood mononuclear cells (PBMCs). CDR3 DNA sequence: TGTGCCAGCAGCTTAGCACTAGCGGGGGAGAGCACAGATACGCAGTATTTT. This encodes CASSLALAGESTDTQYF.